This passage covers 10 T cell receptor beta chains from one sample sequenced in a study of T cell clonality in common variable immunodeficiency. Here immunoSEQ multiplex PCR was the method, and the copy in TCRdb shows in-frame clones only, minus some. Found here are roughly 28,000 clones, no singletons; the ten largest cover 10% to 15%. The sequenced sample consisted of peripheral blood mononuclear cells. These receptors were obtained from a person between 18 and 75 years old in good health.

In this sample, this clone turned up many times. The read finishes 3 residues shy of the CDR3 end, and the germline J gene is used to complete it. The chain recombines TRBV7-8 with TRBJ2-3, with no clear D. The germline CDR1 and CDR2 sequences are SGHVS and FQNEAQ. Trimming removed 3 bases at V and 5 bases at J, with 12 bases between. The CDR3 contains 14 residues. The CDR3 here is CASSFRLFEDTQYF. The CDR3 bases that were read are TGTGCCAGCAGCTTCCGACTCTTCGAAGATACG.

This clone was seen many times. Read data end 3 residues before the CDR3 end; the end is taken from the germline J gene. The chain couples TRBV6-2 or TRBV6-3 to TRBJ2-7; D might be TRBD2 (6 bases). There are 14 residues in the CDR3. Germline V gene data show CDR1 as MNHEY and CDR2 as SVGEGT. The V gene lost 6 bases and the J gene lost 0 bases, with 12 bases spanning the gap. The sequenced part of the CDR3 DNA is TGTGCCAGCAGGACGGGACTTAGCTCCTACGAG. Translated, it gives CASRTGLSSYE. The full CDR3 protein reads CASRTGLSSYEQYF.

This clone appeared many times. Sequencing ends 3 residues short of the CDR3 end; the germline J gene provides the rest. V usage is TRBV2 and J usage is TRBJ2-1; D is perhaps TRBD2 (6 bases). The V end lost 0 bases, the J end lost 9 bases, and 15 bases lay between the germline ends. The CDR3 has 15 amino acids. Germline CDR1 and CDR2: SNHLY and FYNNEI. CDR3 protein: CASSEAGIAAGEQFF. CDR3 DNA (partial): TGTGCCAGCAGTGAAGCTGGAATAGCAGCGGGTGAG.

This clone was recorded at least ten times. The CDR3 goes on 3 residues after the read ends, and that part is filled in from the germline J gene. The rearrangement links TRBV19 to TRBJ2-7, with TRBD1 matching 9 bases. This CDR3 spans 14 amino acids. Germline values: CDR1 LNHDA, CDR2 SQIVND (reference sequence). With V trimmed by 10 bases and J by 5 bases, 12 bases remained unmatched. CDR3 in amino acids: CATRVGTGSDEQYF. The part of the CDR3 DNA that was read is TGTGCCACCAGAGTGGGGACAGGGTCGGACGAG.

This clone was observed at least ten times. Sequencing ends 3 residues short of the CDR3 end; the germline J gene provides the rest. The gene calls are TRBV4-2 and TRBJ2-5, with 9 bases fitting TRBD2. The V and J ends lost 0 bases and 4 bases, in that order; junction bases with no gene match: 9. This CDR3 spans 17 amino acids. In germline, CDR1 is LGHNA, CDR2 YNFKEQ. Incomplete CDR3 DNA: TGTGCCAGCAGCCAAGATCCTAGCGGTAGCGGGGGAGAGACC. It encodes CASSQDPSGSGGET. The full CDR3 reads CASSQDPSGSGGETQYF.

This clone has a count of ten or more. The CDR3 end is not reached by the read, which stops 3 residues before it; the germline J gene fills it in. The chain joins TRBV11-3 to TRBJ1-1; D ambiguous. The V end was cut by 2 bases, the J end by 1 base, with 5 bases between. CDR3 size: 13 residues. Germline CDR1 is SGHNT and CDR2 is YENEEA. CDR3 DNA (partial): TGTGCCAGCAGCTTATGGCAGAACACTGAA. Its protein is CASSLWQNTE. The entire CDR3 protein reads CASSLWQNTEAFF. Together with reference TRBV11-3 and TRBJ1-1, the CDR3 gives the full variable domain: EAGVVQSPRYKIIEKKQPVAFWCNPISGHNTLYWYLQNLGQGPELLIRYENEEAVDDSQLPKDRFSAERLKGVDSTLKIQPAELGDSAVYLCASSLWQNTEAFFGQGTRLTVV.

This clone was counted at least ten times. Coverage ceases 3 residues before the CDR3 finishes, and the germline J gene fills in the end. The chain has TRBV7-8 and TRBJ2-7; 7 bases fit TRBD2. The CDR3 is 18 residues long. Germline loops: CDR1 SGHVS, CDR2 FQNEAQ. The ends lost 5 bases at V and 0 bases at J; junction bases unmatched: 16. The CDR3 DNA, read in part, is TGTGCCAGCAGCCCGGGACTACCTCTTTGGGAGAGCTCCTACGAG. Amino acids: CASSPGLPLWESSYE. From start to end, the CDR3 is CASSPGLPLWESSYEQYF. Full variable domain (rest looked up from reference TRBV7-8 and TRBJ2-7): GAGVSQSPRYKVAKRGQDVALRCDPISGHVSLFWYQQALGQGPEFLTYFQNEAQLDKSGLPSDRFFAERPEGSVSTLKIQRTQQEDSAVYLCASSPGLPLWESSYEQYFGPGTRLTVT.

A few counts support this clone. The read is 3 residues too short to cover the CDR3 end, so that end is filled in from the germline J gene. The V gene is TRBV18, the J gene TRBJ2-3; no definite D call. The CDR3 is 18 amino acids. Germline CDR1 and CDR2: KGHSH and LQKENI. This chain's CDR3 is CASSPSPPRSQNNQPQYF. The part of the CDR3 DNA that was read is TGTGCCAGCTCACCCTCACCGCCCCGGTCACAGAACAATCAGCCG.

This clone was seen at least ten times. Read coverage stops 3 residues before the CDR3 terminus; the germline J gene supplies the remainder. This chain uses TRBV5-1 with TRBJ1-2, with 10 bases matching TRBD1. The CDR3 sequence is 17 residues long. Unmatched junction bases numbered 14, after V lost 4 bases and J lost 5 bases. In germline, CDR1 is SGHRS, CDR2 YFSETQ. The covered CDR3 bases are TGCGCCAGCAGCCGCGGAGCGACAGGGGGCCTTTCTTATGGC. Protein: CASSRGATGGLSYG. The full CDR3 sequence reads CASSRGATGGLSYGYTF.

This clone has at least ten counts. The read finishes 3 residues shy of the CDR3 end, and the germline J gene is used to complete it. The J gene is TRBJ1-1, the V gene TRBV10-3; D remains unclear. Trimming stripped 5 bases from V and 1 base from J, with 8 bases between. CDR3 size: 13 residues. CDR1 and CDR2 from the germline V gene are ENHRY and SYGVKD. CDR3 DNA (partial): TGTGCCATCAGTTATCAGAGGAACACTGAA. As protein: CAISYQRNTE. In full, the CDR3 reads CAISYQRNTEAFF.